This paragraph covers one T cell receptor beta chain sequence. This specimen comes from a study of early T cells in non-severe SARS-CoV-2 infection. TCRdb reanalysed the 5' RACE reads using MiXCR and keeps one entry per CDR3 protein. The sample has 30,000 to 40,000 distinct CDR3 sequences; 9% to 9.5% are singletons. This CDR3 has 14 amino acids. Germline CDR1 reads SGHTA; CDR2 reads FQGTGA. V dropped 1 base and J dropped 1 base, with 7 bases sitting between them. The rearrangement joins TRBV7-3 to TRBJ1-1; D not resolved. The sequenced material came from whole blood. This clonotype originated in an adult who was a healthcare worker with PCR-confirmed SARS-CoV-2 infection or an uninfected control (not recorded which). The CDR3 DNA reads TGTGCCAGCAGCTTAAGCGGTCAGAACACTGAAGCTTTCTTT. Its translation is CASSLSGQNTEAFF.